The 15 T cell receptor beta chains presented below share a single source sample, sequenced in a study of shared clonotypes between healthy human individuals. Method: immunoSEQ multiplex PCR; TCRdb's copy keeps in-frame clones and lacks some. The sample consists of some 2,000,000 clones, 85% to 95% of them appearing once. The sample was naive CD4+ T cells sorted from blood. The subset here: CD45RA+ positively selected. The receptors were gathered from a young man in good health.

This clone was observed a handful of times. The chain is built from TRBV28 and TRBJ1-6; no definite D call. From germline, CDR1 is MDHEN and CDR2 SYDVKM. The CDR3 has 14 amino acids. V dropped 8 bases and J dropped 3 bases, with 11 bases sitting between them. This chain's CDR3 is CASRPGGYNSPLHF. For the CDR3, the DNA is TGTGCCAGCCGCCCCGGTGGCTATAATTCACCCCTCCACTTT.

This clone was picked up many times. The chain recombines TRBV9 with TRBJ2-7; 7 positions match TRBD1. The germline gives CDR1 SGDLS, CDR2 YYNGEE. The CDR3 runs to 15 residues. The V gene end was trimmed by 4 bases and the J gene end by 0 bases; junction bases not matched to a gene: 7. The CDR3 is CASSLRDSVSYEQYF. CDR3 bases: TGTGCCAGCAGCCTAAGGGACAGCGTCTCCTACGAGCAGTACTTC.

This chain uses TRBV5-1 with TRBJ1-2, with unresolved D. The CDR3 sequence is 15 residues long. Germline V gives CDR1 SGHRS, CDR2 YFSETQ. Deletions cut 3 bases from V and 6 bases from J, with 18 bases between. In nucleotides, the CDR3 is TGCGCCAGCAGCTCCGGTCCTCTCATACCGGATGGCTACACCTTC. Translating gives CASSSGPLIPDGYTF.

There are a few counts of this clone. This sample also contains other DNA sequences that code for the same CDR3. The V and J genes are TRBV29-1 and TRBJ1-1; D is possibly TRBD1 (6 bases). Germline-derived CDR1 and CDR2 are SQVTM and ANQGSEA. V was shortened by 5 bases and J by 4 bases, with 11 bases between the two germline ends. The CDR3 totals 12 residues. The chain's CDR3 is CSVIRGGTEAFF. In nucleotides, the CDR3 is TGCAGCGTTATCAGGGGAGGCACTGAAGCTTTCTTT.

The chain links TRBV5-6 to TRBJ2-7; 8 nucleotides line up with TRBD2. The CDR3 is made up of 15 amino acids. With V trimmed by 7 bases and J by 2 bases, 11 bases remained unmatched. Germline V gives CDR1 SGHDT, CDR2 YYEEEE. The CDR3 loop reads CASAGGHRAPYEQYF. CDR3 coding DNA: TGTGCCAGCGCGGGGGGACACAGGGCCCCCTACGAGCAGTACTTC. Full variable domain (remainder filled in from reference TRBV5-6 and TRBJ2-7): DAGVTQSPTHLIKTRGQQVTLRCSPKSGHDTVSWYQQALGQGPQFIFQYYEEEERQRGNFPDRFSGHQFPNYSSELNVNALLLGDSALYLCASAGGHRAPYEQYFGPGTRLTVT.

The chain has TRBV6-1 and TRBJ1-1; TRBD1 aligns across 7 bases. The CDR3 runs to 14 residues. The germline gives CDR1 MNHNS, CDR2 SASEGT. V lost 6 bases to trimming and J lost 8 bases; unmatched junction nucleotides: 12. In DNA form, the CDR3 reads TGTGCCAGCAGACCGGGACAGCTGTATCTGGAAGCTTTCTTT. Translation: CASRPGQLYLEAFF.

This chain uses TRBV6-1 with TRBJ1-2; D might be TRBD1 (5 bases). Trimming removed 8 bases from V and 0 bases from J, with 10 bases in between. CDR1 MNHNS and CDR2 SASEGT come from the germline V gene. The CDR3 has 13 amino acids. The CDR3 coding sequence is TGTGCCAGCGGAAAGGGACCTAACTATGGCTACACCTTC. The encoded protein is CASGKGPNYGYTF.

This chain uses TRBV9 with TRBJ1-6; the D is unclear. V was cut by 3 bases and J by 10 bases, with 11 bases left in between. Germline assignment: CDR1 SGDLS and CDR2 YYNGEE. This CDR3 is built from 13 residues. CDR3 sequence: CASSEGPFSPLHF. As DNA, the CDR3 is TGTGCCAGCAGCGAGGGCCCCTTCTCACCCCTCCACTTT.

The chain links TRBV7-3 to TRBJ1-5; maybe TRBD1 (6 bases). Germline loops: CDR1 SGHTA, CDR2 FQGTGA. The CDR3 has 15 residues. V gave up 1 base and J gave up 1 base, with 8 bases separating them. This CDR3 reads CASSLKGDSNQPQHF. The CDR3 nucleotides are TGTGCCAGCAGCTTAAAGGGGGACAGCAATCAGCCCCAGCATTTT. The full variable domain, in which reference TRBV7-3 and TRBJ1-5 provide the parts outside the CDR3, is GAGVSQTPSNKVTEKGKYVELRCDPISGHTALYWYRQSLGQGPEFLIYFQGTGAADDSGLPNDRFFAVRPEGSVSTLKIQRTERGDSAVYLCASSLKGDSNQPQHFGDGTRLSIL.

The chain recombines TRBV19 with TRBJ1-2; perhaps TRBD1 as D (5 bases). The CDR3 length is 18 residues. From germline, CDR1 is LNHDA and CDR2 SQIVND (reference sequence). Trimming cost V 5 bases and J 7 bases, with 29 bases left between them. Written as DNA, the CDR3 is TGTGCCAGTAGTCCCCAAGCGGGATGGGGCCTTGGTATTCTTGGCTACACCTTC. It translates to CASSPQAGWGLGILGYTF.

This chain links TRBV6-1 with TRBJ2-5; tentatively, D is TRBD2 (7 bases). Looked up from germline, CDR1 is MNHNS and CDR2 is SASEGT. CDR3 length: 14 residues. V was pared by 6 bases and J by 4 bases, with 15 bases between. CDR3 sequence reads: CASSRREGGETQYF. The CDR3 coding sequence is TGTGCCAGCAGCCGCAGGGAGGGGGGAGAGACCCAGTACTTC.

As concerns this clone: Other DNA sequences in the sample encode the same CDR3. The chain uses TRBV28 and TRBJ1-3; possible D gene TRBD1, 6 bases. The V and J ends lost 3 bases and 7 bases respectively, with 10 bases between them. From germline, CDR1 is MDHEN and CDR2 SYDVKM. CDR3 length: 13 amino acids. The chain's CDR3 is CASSLVRGNTIYF. In nucleotides, the CDR3 is TGTGCCAGCAGTTTGGTGAGGGGGAACACCATATATTTT.

As concerns this clone: It may be a read error: a sequence one base away is much more abundant. The chain recombines TRBV4-1 with TRBJ2-7, with D hard to call. Germline V gene sequence: CDR1 MGHRA, CDR2 YSYEKL. Trimming cost V 3 bases and J 1 base, with 10 bases left between them. This CDR3 has 14 amino acids. CDR3 sequence reads: CASSHVTHSYEQYF. CDR3 bases: TGCGCCAGCAGCCATGTAACACATTCCTACGAGCAGTACTTC.

The genes are TRBV7-2 and TRBJ2-3, with 12 bases aligning to TRBD2. The germline V gene has CDR1 SGHTA and CDR2 FQGNSA. The V segment lost 6 bases and the J segment 6 bases; nucleotides outside the gene matches: 7. The length of the CDR3 is 15 residues. This CDR3 is CASSPPSGRADTQYF. CDR3 nucleotides: TGTGCCAGCAGTCCTCCTAGCGGGAGGGCGGATACGCAGTATTTT.

This chain uses TRBV18 with TRBJ2-5, with D uncertain. Trimming cost V 0 bases and J 5 bases, with 13 bases left between them. Per the germline V gene, CDR1 is KGHSH and CDR2 is LQKENI. The CDR3 has 15 residues. The CDR3 is CASSPPNPGRETQYF. DNA of the CDR3: TGTGCCAGCTCACCACCGAATCCCGGACGGGAGACCCAGTACTTC.